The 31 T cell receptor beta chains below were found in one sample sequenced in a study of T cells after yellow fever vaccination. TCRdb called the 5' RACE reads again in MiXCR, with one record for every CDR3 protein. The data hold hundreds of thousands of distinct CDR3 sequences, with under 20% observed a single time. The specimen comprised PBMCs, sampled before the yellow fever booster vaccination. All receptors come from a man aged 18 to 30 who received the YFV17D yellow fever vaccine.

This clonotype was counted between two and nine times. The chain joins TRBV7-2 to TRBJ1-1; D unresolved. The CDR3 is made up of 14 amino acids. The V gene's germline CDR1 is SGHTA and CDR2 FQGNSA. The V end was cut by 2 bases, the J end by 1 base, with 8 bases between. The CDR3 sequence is CASSLIRGNTEAFF. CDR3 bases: TGTGCCAGCAGCTTAATCCGGGGGAACACTGAAGCTTTCTTT.

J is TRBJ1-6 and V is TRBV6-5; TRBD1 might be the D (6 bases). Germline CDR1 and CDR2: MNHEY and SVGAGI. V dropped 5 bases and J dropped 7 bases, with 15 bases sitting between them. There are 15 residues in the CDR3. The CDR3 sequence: CASSPRGGANSPLHF. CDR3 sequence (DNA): TGTGCCAGCAGTCCCCGTGGGGGGGCCAATTCACCCCTCCACTTT.

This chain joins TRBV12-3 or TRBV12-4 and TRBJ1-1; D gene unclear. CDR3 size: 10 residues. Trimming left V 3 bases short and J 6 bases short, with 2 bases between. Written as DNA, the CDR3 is TGTGCCAGCAGTTTGTCTGAAGCTTTCTTT. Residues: CASSLSEAFF.

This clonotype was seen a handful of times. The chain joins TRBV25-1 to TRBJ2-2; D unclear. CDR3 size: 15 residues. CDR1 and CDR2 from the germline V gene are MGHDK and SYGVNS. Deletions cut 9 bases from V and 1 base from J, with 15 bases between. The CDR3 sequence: CARQLDPVNTGELFF. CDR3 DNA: TGTGCCAGGCAACTTGATCCGGTGAACACCGGGGAGCTGTTTTTT.

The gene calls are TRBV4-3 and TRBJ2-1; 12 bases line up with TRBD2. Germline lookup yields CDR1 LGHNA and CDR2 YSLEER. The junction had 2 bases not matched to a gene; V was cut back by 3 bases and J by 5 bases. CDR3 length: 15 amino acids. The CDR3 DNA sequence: TGCGCCAGCAGCCATCGACTAGCGGGGGACAATGAGCAGTTCTTC. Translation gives CASSHRLAGDNEQFF.

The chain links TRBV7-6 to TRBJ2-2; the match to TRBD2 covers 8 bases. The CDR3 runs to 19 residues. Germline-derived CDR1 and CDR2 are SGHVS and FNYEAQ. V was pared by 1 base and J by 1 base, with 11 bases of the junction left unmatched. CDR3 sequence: CASSLGGPTTSGNTGELFF. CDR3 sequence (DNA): TGTGCCAGCAGCTTAGGGGGCCCTACAACTAGCGGGAACACCGGGGAGCTGTTTTTT.

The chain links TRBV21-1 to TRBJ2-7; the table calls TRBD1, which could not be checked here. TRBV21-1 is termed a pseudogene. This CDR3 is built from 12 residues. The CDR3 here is CASSKTGNEQYV. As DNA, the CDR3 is TGTGCCAGCAGCAAGACAGGGAACGAGCAGTACGTC.

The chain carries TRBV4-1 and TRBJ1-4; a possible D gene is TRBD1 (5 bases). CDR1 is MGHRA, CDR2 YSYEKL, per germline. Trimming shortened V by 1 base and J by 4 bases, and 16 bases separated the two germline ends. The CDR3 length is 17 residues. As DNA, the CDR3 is TGCGCCAGCAGCCAAGTGGGAGGGGCCGGGGTTAATGAAAAACTGTTTTTT. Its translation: CASSQVGGAGVNEKLFF.

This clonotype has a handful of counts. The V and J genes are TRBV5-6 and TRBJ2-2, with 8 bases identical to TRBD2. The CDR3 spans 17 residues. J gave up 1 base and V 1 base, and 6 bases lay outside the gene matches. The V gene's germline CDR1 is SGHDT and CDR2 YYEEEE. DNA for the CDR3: TGTGCCAGCAGCTTGAGGCTAGCGGGCCTGAACACCGGGGAGCTGTTTTTT. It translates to CASSLRLAGLNTGELFF.

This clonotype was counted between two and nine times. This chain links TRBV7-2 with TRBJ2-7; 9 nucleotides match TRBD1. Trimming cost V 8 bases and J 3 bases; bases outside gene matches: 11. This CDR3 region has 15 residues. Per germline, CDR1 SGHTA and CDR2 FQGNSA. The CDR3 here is CASLKVRDRDYEQYF. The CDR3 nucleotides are TGTGCCAGCCTAAAGGTCCGGGACAGGGACTACGAGCAGTACTTC.

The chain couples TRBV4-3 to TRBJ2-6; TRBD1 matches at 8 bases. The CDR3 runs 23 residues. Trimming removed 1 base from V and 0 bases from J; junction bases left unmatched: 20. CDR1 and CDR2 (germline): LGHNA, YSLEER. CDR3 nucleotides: TGCGCCAGCAGCCAAGGACGCCGGAACCCCGGACAGGGACTCCCCTCTGGGGCCAACGTCCTGACTTTC. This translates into CASSQGRRNPGQGLPSGANVLTF.

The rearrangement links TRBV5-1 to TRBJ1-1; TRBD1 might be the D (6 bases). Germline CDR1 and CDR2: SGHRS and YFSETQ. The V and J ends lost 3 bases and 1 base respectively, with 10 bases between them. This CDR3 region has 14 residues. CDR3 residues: CASSSQGGNTEAFF. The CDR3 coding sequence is TGCGCCAGCAGCTCACAGGGCGGGAACACTGAAGCTTTCTTT. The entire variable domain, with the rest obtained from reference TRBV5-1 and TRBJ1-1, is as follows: KAGVTQTPRYLIKTRGQQVTLSCSPISGHRSVSWYQQTPGQGLQFLFEYFSETQRNKGNFPGRFSGRQFSNSRSEMNVSTLELGDSALYLCASSSQGGNTEAFFGQGTRLTVV.

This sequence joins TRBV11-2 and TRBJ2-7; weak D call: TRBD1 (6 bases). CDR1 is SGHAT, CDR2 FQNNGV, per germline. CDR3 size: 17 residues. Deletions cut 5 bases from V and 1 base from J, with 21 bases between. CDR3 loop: CASSPITGQRKSYEQYF. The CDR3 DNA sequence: TGTGCCAGCAGCCCTATTACAGGACAGAGAAAATCCTACGAGCAGTACTTC.

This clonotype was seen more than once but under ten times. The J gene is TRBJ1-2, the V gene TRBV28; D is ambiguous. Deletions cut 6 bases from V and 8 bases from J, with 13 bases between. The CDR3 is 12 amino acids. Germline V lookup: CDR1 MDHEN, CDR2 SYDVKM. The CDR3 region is CASRRTEAGYTF. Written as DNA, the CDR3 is TGTGCCAGCAGACGGACGGAAGCGGGCTACACCTTC.

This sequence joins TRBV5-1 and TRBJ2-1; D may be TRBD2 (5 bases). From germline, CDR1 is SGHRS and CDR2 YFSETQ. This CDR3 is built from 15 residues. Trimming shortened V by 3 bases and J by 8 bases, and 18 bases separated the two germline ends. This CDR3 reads CASSWGEGYRDEQFF. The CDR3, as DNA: TGCGCCAGCAGCTGGGGAGAGGGTTATCGGGATGAGCAGTTCTTC.

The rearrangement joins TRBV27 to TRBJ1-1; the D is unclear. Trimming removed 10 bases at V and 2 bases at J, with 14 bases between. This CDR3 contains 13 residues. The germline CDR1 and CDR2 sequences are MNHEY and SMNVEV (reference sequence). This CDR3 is CATMDLYNTEAFF. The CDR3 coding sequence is TGTGCCACTATGGACCTGTACAACACTGAAGCTTTCTTT.

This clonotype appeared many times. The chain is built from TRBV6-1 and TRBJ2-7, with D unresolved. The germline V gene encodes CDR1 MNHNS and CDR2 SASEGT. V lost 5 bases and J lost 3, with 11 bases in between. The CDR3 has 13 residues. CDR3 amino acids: CASSPLGSYEQYF. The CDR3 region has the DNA TGTGCCAGCAGTCCGCTTGGCAGCTACGAGCAGTACTTC.

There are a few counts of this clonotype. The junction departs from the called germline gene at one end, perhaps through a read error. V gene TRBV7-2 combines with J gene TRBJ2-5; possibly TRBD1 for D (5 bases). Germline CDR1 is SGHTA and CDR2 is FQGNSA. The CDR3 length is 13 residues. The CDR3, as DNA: TGTTCCAGCAGCTTTAATAGGGGAGAGACCCAGTACTTC. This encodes CSSSFNRGETQYF.

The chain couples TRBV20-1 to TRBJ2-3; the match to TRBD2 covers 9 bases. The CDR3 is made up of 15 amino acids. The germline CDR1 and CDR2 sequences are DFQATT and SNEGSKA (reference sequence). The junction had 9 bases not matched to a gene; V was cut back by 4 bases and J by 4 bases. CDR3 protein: CSANPRGGPPDTQYF. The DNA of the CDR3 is TGCAGTGCTAATCCGCGGGGGGGCCCCCCAGATACGCAGTATTTT.

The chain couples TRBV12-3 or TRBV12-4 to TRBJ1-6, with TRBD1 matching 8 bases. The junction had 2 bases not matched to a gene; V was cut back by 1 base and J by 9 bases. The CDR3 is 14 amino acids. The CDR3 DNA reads TGTGCCAGCAGTTTAGGACAGGGGTTTTCACCCCTCCACTTT. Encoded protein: CASSLGQGFSPLHF.

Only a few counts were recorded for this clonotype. The CDR3 DNA is TGCAGCGTTGTTCTACAGGGGGCAGGTCAGCCCCAGCATTTT. This encodes CSVVLQGAGQPQHF. The V gene is TRBV29-1, the J gene TRBJ1-5, with 9 bases matching TRBD1. The CDR3 runs to 14 residues. V lost 4 bases to trimming and J lost 6 bases; unmatched junction nucleotides: 7. Germline V gene data show CDR1 as SQVTM and CDR2 as ANQGSEA.

The DNA for the CDR3 is TGTGCCAGCACCGACCCCCGGGGGTCGGTCACTGAAGCTTTCTTT. Its translation: CASTDPRGSVTEAFF. V usage is TRBV6-5 and J usage is TRBJ1-1; D is perhaps TRBD1 (5 bases). The V gene's germline CDR1 is MNHEY and CDR2 SVGAGI. This CDR3 has 15 residues. The V end was cut by 7 bases, the J end by 4 bases, with 19 bases between.

In DNA form, the CDR3 reads TGTGCCAGCAGTGACACCCACCGGACAGGGGAGTACGAGCAGTACGTC. Encoded protein: CASSDTHRTGEYEQYV. The chain has TRBV6-4 and TRBJ2-7; the match to TRBD1 covers 9 bases. This CDR3 has 16 amino acids. With V trimmed by 2 bases and J by 4 bases, 9 bases remained unmatched. Per the germline V gene, CDR1 is MRHNA and CDR2 is SNTAGT.

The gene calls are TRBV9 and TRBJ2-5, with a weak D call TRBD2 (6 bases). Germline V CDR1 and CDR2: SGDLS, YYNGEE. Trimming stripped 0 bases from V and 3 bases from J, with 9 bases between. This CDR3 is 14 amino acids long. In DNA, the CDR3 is TGTGCCAGCAGCGTAGGAATAGCGGAAGAGACCCAGTACTTC. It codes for CASSVGIAEETQYF. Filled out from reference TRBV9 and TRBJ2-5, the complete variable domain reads DSGVTQTPKHLITATGQRVTLRCSPRSGDLSVYWYQQSLDQGLQFLIQYYNGEERAKGNILERFSAQQFPDLHSELNLSSLELGDSALYFCASSVGIAEETQYFGPGTRLLVL.

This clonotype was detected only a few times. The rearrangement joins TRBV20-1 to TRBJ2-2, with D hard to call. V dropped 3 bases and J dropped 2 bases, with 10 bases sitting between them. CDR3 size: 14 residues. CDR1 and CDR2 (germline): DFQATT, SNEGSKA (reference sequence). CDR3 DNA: TGCAGTGCTAGTACCCTGGGAAACACCGGGGAGCTGTTTTTT. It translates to CSASTLGNTGELFF.

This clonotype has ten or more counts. The CDR3 region is CATSRADQPQHF. CDR3 nucleotides: TGTGCCACCAGCAGAGCAGATCAGCCCCAGCATTTT. The chain is built from TRBV15 and TRBJ1-5, with D uncertain. CDR3 length: 12 amino acids. V was shortened by 1 base and J by 5 bases, with 3 bases between the two germline ends. CDR1 is LNHNV and CDR2 is YYDKDF in the germline V gene (reference sequence).

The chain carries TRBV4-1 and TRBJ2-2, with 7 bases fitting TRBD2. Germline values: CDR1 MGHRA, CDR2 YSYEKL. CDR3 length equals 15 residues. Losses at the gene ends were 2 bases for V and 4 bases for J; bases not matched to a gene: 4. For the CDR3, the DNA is TGCGCCAGCAGCCAATCTGGACTAGTCACCGGGGAGCTGTTTTTT. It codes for CASSQSGLVTGELFF.

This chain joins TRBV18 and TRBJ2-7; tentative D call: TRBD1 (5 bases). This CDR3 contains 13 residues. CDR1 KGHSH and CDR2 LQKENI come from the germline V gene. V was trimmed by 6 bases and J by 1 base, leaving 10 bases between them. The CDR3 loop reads CASSPDSSYEQYV. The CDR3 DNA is TGTGCCAGCTCGCCCGACAGTTCCTACGAGCAGTACGTC.

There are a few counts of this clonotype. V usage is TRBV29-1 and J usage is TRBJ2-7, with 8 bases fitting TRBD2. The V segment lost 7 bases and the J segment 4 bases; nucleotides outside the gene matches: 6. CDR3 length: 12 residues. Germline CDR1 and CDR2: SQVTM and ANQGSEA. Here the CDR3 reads CSAAGGRYEQYF. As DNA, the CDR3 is TGCAGCGCCGCGGGGGGTCGGTACGAGCAGTACTTC.

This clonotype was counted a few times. In DNA, the CDR3 is TGTGCCAGCAGCCCCGACAGGGGGGGAAACACCATATATTTT. Translating gives CASSPDRGGNTIYF. The chain couples TRBV7-2 to TRBJ1-3; 9 bases map to TRBD1. The CDR3 length is 14 residues. J gave up 4 bases and V 5 bases, and 3 bases lay outside the gene matches. Looked up from germline, CDR1 is SGHTA and CDR2 is FQGNSA.

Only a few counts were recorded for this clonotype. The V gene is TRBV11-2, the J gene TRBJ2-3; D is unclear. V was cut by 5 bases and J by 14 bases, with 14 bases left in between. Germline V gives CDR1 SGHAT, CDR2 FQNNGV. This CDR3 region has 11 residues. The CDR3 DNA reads TGTGCCAGCAGCGCCAGAGCCCTCATGTATTTT. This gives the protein CASSARALMYF.